The clone carrying this T cell receptor beta chain appeared many times. Antigen specificity is unknown. Specified time point: newly diagnosed GD, antithyroid drugs for less than 3 months. TCR sequences were obtained from RNA taken from PBMCs. The CDR3 covers 15 residues. Looked up from germline, CDR1 is MDHEN and CDR2 is SYDVKM. Trimming left V 6 bases short and J 2 bases short, with 17 bases between. These data are taken from a study of regulatory T cells in long-lasting Graves disease. Overall study findings and caveats: Peripheral blood, not thyroid tissue, was the sole material studied.

Through Arm-PCR of CDR3 regions and iRepertoire HTBI primers, TCR beta libraries were built. Per the original data handling: The study identified about 60 TRBV and about 14 TRBJ segments across samples. TCRdb itself ran the multiplex PCR reads through MiXCR, one entry per CDR3 protein. These V and J calls derive from TCRdb rather than the authors' analysis. This table holds 400,000 to 450,000 distinct CDR3 sequences, roughly 17% found once. These data also formed part of another study, on T cells in Graves' hyperthyroidism and ophthalmopathy. That source adds: The HTBI primer set was used in a first-round RT-PCR of the TCR CDR3. Within blood appeared most thyroid clonotypes that had expanded above 0.001.

This specimen consisted of peripheral blood mononuclear cells (PBMCs), obtained at new diagnosis, from a patient treated with antithyroid drugs. This chain joins TRBV28 and TRBJ2-7; no reliable D call. This TCR derives from a woman in her 30s with Graves disease. In nucleotides, the CDR3 is TGTGCCAGCAGACCGAATCCCGGACGGACCTACGAGCAGTACTTC. Encoded protein: CASRPNPGRTYEQYF.